This T cell receptor (beta chain) emerged from a study of beta chain features in type 1 diabetes. Whole-study context: Roughly 110,000,000 sorted cells were examined across all samples. Whole-study results and caveats: All four CD4+ subsets from Type 1 diabetes patients carried moderately but significantly shorter TCRB CDR3s.

Each donor gave one heparinised blood draw averaging about 110 mL. In regard to this clone: As yet, its antigen is unknown.

The CDR3 consists of 14 residues. CDR1 and CDR2 from the germline V gene are MNHNY and SVGAGI (reference sequence). Trimming left V 5 bases short and J 2 bases short, with 13 bases between. TCRB transcripts that were expressed got sequenced, as all of the isolated RNA had been reverse transcribed. Produced via immunoSEQ multiplex PCR; TCRdb's table is partial and in-frame only. The sample records around 320,000 clones, approximately 14% being singletons. The TCR comes from a young man in good health. Source material: central memory CD4+ T cells from blood. V gene TRBV6-6 combines with J gene TRBJ2-7; perhaps D is TRBD1 or TRBD2 (5 bases each). CDR3: CASSHRDGAYEQYV. The CDR3 nucleotides read TGTGCCAGCAGTCACCGGGACGGCGCCTACGAGCAGTACGTC.